The rows below give T cell receptor beta chains drawn from one sample of a study of T cell responses to AZD1222 COVID-19 vaccine. Sequencing used immunoSEQ multiplex PCR; TCRdb keeps in-frame clones, though not all of them. The sample contains under 150,000 clones, approximately 80% of which appear only once. The sequenced sample was peripheral blood, obtained 28 days after the second AZD1222 dose. The receptors shown here come from an adult who received the AZD1222 COVID-19 vaccine. Each CDR3 is given with its conserved first and last residue. Each record gives: D gene, clone size, J gene, V gene, CDR3 protein, CDR3 DNA. The D gene is left open where the match is weak. Size tells how often a clone was seen (once, few, many) or the class of an expanded clone, and some rows leave it out.

D gene: NA
clone size: NA
J gene: TRBJ1-3
V gene: TRBV7-8
CDR3 protein: CASSTAQRSLYF
CDR3 DNA: TGTGCCAGCAGCACCGCACAGAGGTCCTTGTATTTT

D gene: NA
clone size: NA
J gene: TRBJ1-2
V gene: TRBV28
CDR3 protein: CASTTVGGARVSGYTF
CDR3 DNA: TGTGCCAGCACCACAGTGGGGGGCGCACGGGTTAGTGGCTACACCTTC

D gene: NA
clone size: NA
J gene: TRBJ2-7
V gene: TRBV11-1
CDR3 protein: CASSLEWGYEQYF
CDR3 DNA: TGTGCCAGCAGCTTAGAGTGGGGGTACGAGCAGTACTTC

D gene: NA
clone size: NA
J gene: TRBJ2-7
V gene: TRBV7-9
CDR3 protein: CASSPPRQTYEQYF
CDR3 DNA: TGTGCCAGCAGCCCCCCCCGACAGACCTACGAGCAGTACTTC

D gene: TRBD2
clone size: few
J gene: TRBJ2-1
V gene: TRBV29-1
CDR3 protein: CSVEAWGGEQFF
CDR3 DNA: TGCAGCGTTGAGGCGTGGGGGGGTGAGCAGTTCTTC

D gene: TRBD1
clone size: NA
J gene: TRBJ1-1
V gene: TRBV6-5
CDR3 protein: CASSTPGQGVVAFF
CDR3 DNA: TGTGCCAGCAGTACCCCGGGACAGGGTGTGGTAGCTTTCTTT

D gene: NA
clone size: NA
J gene: TRBJ1-4
V gene: TRBV19
CDR3 protein: CASSKRTARTNEKLFF
CDR3 DNA: TGTGCCAGTAGTAAACGGACAGCCAGAACCAATGAAAAACTGTTTTTT

D gene: TRBD2
clone size: NA
J gene: TRBJ2-5
V gene: TRBV11-2
CDR3 protein: CASSLGSGGIETQYF
CDR3 DNA: TGTGCCAGCAGCTTAGGGTCGGGGGGGATAGAGACCCAGTACTTC

D gene: NA
clone size: NA
J gene: TRBJ1-1
V gene: TRBV27
CDR3 protein: CASSNQGWEAFF
CDR3 DNA: TGTGCCAGCAGTAATCAGGGTTGGGAGGCTTTCTTT

D gene: TRBD1
clone size: NA
J gene: TRBJ2-2
V gene: TRBV5-6
CDR3 protein: CASSLPQGAGGELFF
CDR3 DNA: TGTGCCAGCAGCTTGCCACAGGGGGCGGGCGGGGAGCTGTTTTTT

D gene: NA
clone size: NA
J gene: TRBJ1-2
V gene: TRBV15
CDR3 protein: CATSRVGGGGYTF
CDR3 DNA: TGTGCCACCAGCAGAGTAGGAGGAGGTGGCTACACCTTC

D gene: TRBD2
clone size: NA
J gene: TRBJ2-7
V gene: TRBV10-3
CDR3 protein: CAISGTSGGARYEQYF
CDR3 DNA: TGTGCCATCAGTGGGACTAGCGGGGGGGCCCGCTACGAGCAGTACTTC